This T cell receptor (beta chain) came from a study of cytotoxic CD8 clonotypes in ibrutinib-treated CLL. Method: immunoSEQ multiplex PCR; TCRdb's copy keeps in-frame clones and lacks some. The top ten hold approximately 4.4% of the sample, which has about 85,000 clones, more than 75% seen once. Germline loops: CDR1 SGHTA, CDR2 FQGTGA. Trimming took 4 bases from V and 1 from J, leaving 13 bases between them. The CDR3 is 16 amino acids. The sample here was PBMCs, taken after 12 months of ibrutinib treatment. The TCR originated in a human donor with chronic lymphocytic leukemia. The V call is TRBV7-3, the J call TRBJ2-2; D may match TRBD1 or TRBD2 (5 bases each). The CDR3: CASSSLGAENTGELFF. CDR3 nucleotides: TGTGCCAGCAGCTCCCTCGGGGCAGAGAACACCGGGGAGCTGTTTTTT. Full variable domain (rest looked up from reference TRBV7-3 and TRBJ2-2): GAGVSQTPSNKVTEKGKYVELRCDPISGHTALYWYRQSLGQGPEFLIYFQGTGAADDSGLPNDRFFAVRPEGSVSTLKIQRTERGDSAVYLCASSSLGAENTGELFFGEGSRLTVL.